The entry that follows covers one T cell receptor (beta chain) sequence. This entry is derived from a study of tumor-infiltrating lymphocytes in localized non-small cell lung cancer. CDR1 and CDR2 (germline): SGHTA, FQGNSA. This CDR3 is 16 amino acids long. The J segment lost 0 bases and the V segment lost 5 bases, leaving 7 bases of the junction unmatched. TCRdb's copy holds only in-frame clones and misses some; the assay was immunoSEQ multiplex PCR. The sample has about 7,100 clones; under 80% are singletons. The sequence came from a human donor with non-small cell lung cancer. The gene calls are TRBV7-2 and TRBJ1-2; 9 bases are shared with TRBD1. Sequenced: uninvolved lung tissue not adjacent to the tumor. Written as DNA, the CDR3 is TGTGCCAGCAGCAGGGGACAGGGAGGAGCTAACTATGGCTACACCTTC. Protein product: CASSRGQGGANYGYTF.